The 3 T cell receptor beta chains listed next were all sequenced from one sample in a study of T-cell memory formation after mild COVID-19. TCRdb re-called the 5' RACE reads with MiXCR, one entry per CDR3 protein. The table records tens of thousands of distinct CDR3 sequences, 16% of them present only once. Sequenced material: PBMCs or a T cell subset sorted from them (not recorded which). The source of these receptors is an adult woman who had mild COVID-19 (a few samples of this study predate the infection). Cell type and time point are not known.

The V and J genes are TRBV4-3 and TRBJ2-7; D remains unclear. The CDR3 covers 14 residues. The germline V gene encodes CDR1 LGHNA and CDR2 YSLEER. The V gene lost 0 bases and the J gene lost 5 bases, with 11 bases spanning the gap. In DNA, the CDR3 is TGCGCCAGCAGCCAAGATAATTCACCGAACGAGCAGTACTTC. It specifies CASSQDNSPNEQYF.

This clonotype has more than one count but fewer than ten. The chain is built from TRBV12-3 or TRBV12-4 and TRBJ2-7; 9 nucleotides line up with TRBD2. J gave up 2 bases and V 5 bases, and 7 bases lay outside the gene matches. The CDR3 runs to 15 residues. CDR3 nucleotide sequence: TGTGCCAGCAGTCTGGCGGGGGGGGCGACCTACGAGCAGTACTTC. It yields the protein CASSLAGGATYEQYF.

The chain couples TRBV6-2 or TRBV6-3 to TRBJ2-7, with 7 bases aligning to TRBD1. Germline trimming cut 2 bases from V and 3 bases from J; bases unmatched to any gene: 4. This CDR3 has 14 amino acids. Germline CDR1 MNHEY, CDR2 SVGEGT. CDR3 bases: TGTGCCAGCAGTTACAGGACAGGCCTCTACGAGCAGTACTTC. This sequence encodes CASSYRTGLYEQYF.